The 21 T cell receptor beta chains presented below share a single source sample, sequenced in a study of T cells in Graves' hyperthyroidism and ophthalmopathy. There were TCR beta CDR3 regions amplified from RNA transcripts. The HTBI primer set drove a first-round RT-PCR of the TCR CDR3. TCRdb re-derived calls from the multiplex PCR reads in MiXCR, one entry per CDR3 protein. The sample yields more than 600,000 distinct CDR3 sequences, roughly 15% seen once. Sample: blood. These receptors were collected from a young man with Graves' hyperthyroidism.

This clonotype came up a few times. The chain couples TRBV20-1 to TRBJ1-1; no definite D call. V gave up 2 bases and J gave up 6 bases, with 7 bases separating them. CDR1 DFQATT and CDR2 SNEGSKA come from the germline V gene (reference sequence). The CDR3 spans 11 residues. CDR3 sequence reads: CSARTVSEAFF. In DNA, the CDR3 is TGCAGTGCTAGAACGGTCTCTGAAGCTTTCTTT.

This clonotype was recorded a few times. At one of its ends the junction is not consistent with the germline gene, which may arise from a read error. The rearrangement links TRBV5-4 to TRBJ2-1, with D perhaps matching TRBD1 (5 bases). The CDR3 consists of 16 residues. From germline, CDR1 is SGHNT and CDR2 YYREEE (reference sequence). The CDR3 region has the DNA TGTGCCAGCAGCTTGGTGTGGCGGACATCCTACAATGAGCAGTCCTTC. Protein product: CASSLVWRTSYNEQSF.

The chain is built from TRBV20-1 and TRBJ2-7; 7 bases are a match to TRBD1. J gave up 5 bases and V 4 bases, and 11 bases lay outside the gene matches. Per germline, CDR1 DFQATT and CDR2 SNEGSKA (reference sequence). CDR3 size: 14 residues. The CDR3, as DNA: TGCAGTGCTACCCCCCGAGGGGGCGGCAACGAGCAGTACTTC. This sequence encodes CSATPRGGGNEQYF.

The chain links TRBV6-2 or TRBV6-3 to TRBJ2-1; D ambiguous. The CDR3 consists of 14 residues. The germline V gene encodes CDR1 MNHEY and CDR2 SVGEGT. Trimming took off 5 bases at V and 0 bases at J, with 8 bases between the two ends. CDR3 sequence: CASSVDSSYNEQFF. The CDR3 nucleotides are TGTGCCAGCAGTGTGGATAGCTCCTACAATGAGCAGTTCTTC.

This chain uses TRBV28 with TRBJ2-4, with 8 bases lining up with TRBD2. CDR1 MDHEN and CDR2 SYDVKM come from the germline V gene. CDR3 length equals 16 residues. Trimming removed 5 bases from V and 3 bases from J; junction bases left unmatched: 9. For the CDR3, the DNA is TGTGCCAGCAGTCTCGAGCGGGAGACTGTCAAAAACATTCAGTACTTC. Encoded protein: CASSLERETVKNIQYF.

Ten or more counts support this clonotype. J is TRBJ2-7 and V is TRBV20-1; 9 bases fit TRBD2. J gave up 1 base and V 6 bases, and 10 bases lay outside the gene matches. Germline V gives CDR1 DFQATT, CDR2 SNEGSKA (reference sequence). The CDR3 loop spans 15 amino acids. The CDR3 spells CSAAPGTSKSYEQYF. The CDR3 DNA is TGCAGTGCAGCGCCCGGGACTAGCAAGTCCTACGAGCAGTACTTC.

The sample holds many counts of this clonotype. The chain has TRBV30 and TRBJ2-1, with D perhaps TRBD1 or TRBD2 (5 bases each). CDR3 length equals 16 residues. V dropped 4 bases and J dropped 9 bases, with 25 bases sitting between them. In germline, CDR1 is GTSNPN, CDR2 SVGIG (reference sequence). The CDR3 DNA is TGTGCCTGGAAGCCCCCACCCTCGGGACGGTTGGTTGAGCAGTTCTTC. Translation: CAWKPPPSGRLVEQFF.

On this clonotype itself: With a much larger clone just one base away, this may be a read error. The chain has TRBV6-2 or TRBV6-3 and TRBJ2-2, with D tentatively TRBD1 (6 bases). The CDR3 totals 12 residues. The germline V gene encodes CDR1 MNHEY and CDR2 SVGEGT. CDR3 bases: TGTGCCAGTTCCAGGGACACCCGGGAGCTGTTTTTT. This sequence encodes CASSRDTRELFF.

About this clonotype itself: Possible read error: a much larger clone is one base away. The genes are TRBV12-3 or TRBV12-4 and TRBJ2-3; TRBD2 matches 8 bases. The CDR3 consists of 14 residues. DNA for the CDR3: TGTACCAGCAGGCGGGAGGCCCACACAGATACGCAGTATTTT. Its protein is CTSRREAHTDTQYF.

This clonotype came up many times. This chain links TRBV18 with TRBJ2-7; possible D gene TRBD2, 5 bases. V gave up 5 bases and J gave up 0 bases, with 11 bases separating them. This CDR3 spans 14 amino acids. Germline lookup yields CDR1 KGHSH and CDR2 LQKENI. CDR3 region: CASSWTGSSYEQYF. The CDR3 coding sequence is TGTGCCAGCTCATGGACGGGAAGCTCCTACGAGCAGTACTTC.

This clonotype occurred many times. The V and J genes are TRBV28 and TRBJ1-4; TRBD1 might be the D (5 bases). The germline V gene has CDR1 MDHEN and CDR2 SYDVKM. V lost 8 bases and J 0 bases, leaving 13 bases between the germline ends. CDR3 length: 15 amino acids. This chain's CDR3 is CASGGSRATNEKLFF. The CDR3 DNA sequence: TGTGCCAGCGGGGGGAGCCGGGCAACTAATGAAAAACTGTTTTTT.

This clonotype was seen many times. This sequence joins TRBV28 and TRBJ1-3; 7 nucleotides match TRBD1. Germline CDR1 and CDR2: MDHEN and SYDVKM. CDR3 length equals 15 residues. V was clipped by 5 bases and J by 0 bases; unmatched bases: 4. CDR3 amino acids: CASSPRQGSGNTIYF. The CDR3 nucleotides read TGTGCCAGCAGTCCCCGACAGGGCTCTGGAAACACCATATATTTT.

This clonotype occurred a few times. In nucleotides, the CDR3 is TGTGCCAGCAGCCAAGATAGAACAGGGGGAAACACCGGGGAGCTGTTTTTT. Its translation is CASSQDRTGGNTGELFF. The chain has TRBV3-1 and TRBJ2-2, with 8 bases aligning to TRBD1. Germline values: CDR1 LGHDT, CDR2 YNNKEL (reference sequence). The trim removed 0 bases at V and 2 bases at J, leaving 5 bases unmatched. This CDR3 comprises 17 residues.

Ten or more counts support this clonotype. The V gene is TRBV30, the J gene TRBJ1-2; 10 nucleotides align to TRBD1. The CDR3 consists of 13 residues. After removal of 1 base from V and 6 bases from J, the junction contained 2 bases not matched to a gene. CDR1 GTSNPN and CDR2 SVGIG come from the germline V gene (reference sequence). CDR3 protein: CAWSEGTGDGYTF. The CDR3 coding sequence is TGTGCCTGGAGTGAGGGGACAGGGGATGGCTACACCTTC.

The rearrangement uses TRBV6-2 or TRBV6-3 and TRBJ2-3; D tentatively reads TRBD1 or TRBD2 (6 bases each). Germline V CDR1 and CDR2: MNHEY, SVGEGT. The V end was cut by 6 bases, the J end by 0 bases, with 16 bases between. The CDR3 totals 16 residues. CDR3 loop: CASSSRGRASTDTQYF. The CDR3 DNA is TGTGCCAGCAGCTCCCGGGGGCGGGCTAGCACAGATACGCAGTATTTT.

The sample holds many counts of this clonotype. V is TRBV3-1 and J is TRBJ2-7; 11 nucleotides line up with TRBD2. CDR1 is LGHDT and CDR2 is YNNKEL in the germline V gene (reference sequence). V was clipped by 4 bases and J by 0 bases; unmatched bases: 8. This CDR3 is built from 17 residues. CDR3: CASSLGTSGGDSYEQYF. The CDR3 coding sequence is TGTGCCAGCAGCCTGGGGACTAGCGGAGGGGACTCCTACGAGCAGTACTTC.

This clonotype was counted ten times or more. The rearrangement joins TRBV28 to TRBJ1-6; TRBD1 agrees at 9 bases. V shed 6 bases and J 10 bases; nucleotides not matched to a gene: 10. This CDR3 contains 15 residues. Germline CDR1 MDHEN, CDR2 SYDVKM. CDR3 sequence: CASSPAGTGSSPLHF. In DNA form, the CDR3 reads TGTGCCAGCAGCCCCGCCGGGACAGGGTCCTCACCCCTCCACTTT.

The chain joins TRBV27 to TRBJ1-2, with D possibly matching TRBD1 (5 bases). This CDR3 region has 14 residues. V was pared by 6 bases and J by 3 bases, with 14 bases between. Germline CDR1 reads MNHEY; CDR2 reads SMNVEV (reference sequence). The CDR3 loop is CASRRVGTYYGYTF. The CDR3 DNA reads TGTGCCAGCAGAAGGGTCGGGACCTACTATGGCTACACCTTC.

This clonotype was seen repeatedly, ten times or more. The chain couples TRBV28 to TRBJ1-4, with no clear D. V was trimmed by 3 bases and J by 3 bases, leaving 8 bases between them. CDR1 is MDHEN, CDR2 SYDVKM, per germline. The CDR3 has 14 residues. The CDR3 loop reads CASSFRSANEKLFF. CDR3 nucleotides: TGTGCCAGCAGTTTCAGGAGCGCTAATGAAAAACTGTTTTTT.

This clonotype occurred many times. This chain joins TRBV29-1 and TRBJ2-1; a possible D gene is TRBD2 (6 bases). Germline CDR1 and CDR2: SQVTM and ANQGSEA. The CDR3 has 14 amino acids. The ends were cut back, 6 bases at V and 6 bases at J, with 18 bases in the middle. CDR3 in DNA: TGCAGCGTCCGGGACTCGAGCCCGGGCAATGAGCAGTTCTTC. It encodes CSVRDSSPGNEQFF.

This clonotype was counted many times. CDR3 amino acids: CASSRAGQGGREQYF. The CDR3 DNA sequence: TGTGCCAGCAGCAGAGCCGGACAGGGTGGTCGCGAGCAGTACTTC. The rearrangement joins TRBV6-2 or TRBV6-3 to TRBJ2-7; 8 positions agree with TRBD1. Germline V gene data show CDR1 as MNHEY and CDR2 as SVGEGT. Trimming at V came to 6 bases and at J to 6 bases, leaving 13 bases not matched to a gene. The length of the CDR3 is 15 residues.